This T cell receptor beta chain stems from a study of PD-L1 blockade in urothelial cancer. Indicated time point: pretreatment peripheral blood. The cohort comprised individuals with locally advanced or metastatic urothelial carcinoma. Between 1 and 8 samples, pretreatment and on-treatment, were given by each patient. The repertoire was sequenced with immunoSEQ multiplex PCR; TCRdb's copy has only in-frame clones and lacks some. This table holds approximately 67,000 clones, approximately 83% found once. This CDR3 contains 16 residues. Trimming at V came to 1 base and at J to 4 bases, leaving 11 bases not matched to a gene. Germline values: CDR1 SGHRS, CDR2 YFSETQ.

This sequence joins TRBV5-1 and TRBJ2-7; 7 nucleotides align to TRBD1. The sequence was collected from a man in his sixties with urothelial cancer. Source: PBMCs, taken around atezolizumab (anti-PD-L1) treatment. The CDR3 coding sequence is TGCGCCAGCAGCTTGAACGTTTTAGGCAGGGGGTACGAGCAGTACTTC. Its protein is CASSLNVLGRGYEQYF.